This entry features one T cell receptor (beta chain) sequence. Its antigen is not yet known. Base-call qualities are not available, and no considerably larger clone is one nucleotide away. The source of the sample is a study of T-cell memory formation after mild COVID-19 (dated by TCRdb to the early 2020s). Background for the entire study: TCR sequence clusters from the two donors were found to be largely donor specific. Two young, previously healthy adult volunteers made up the cohort, one male and one female. T-cell clones expanding and contracting after mild COVID-19 in a couple of donors were tracked by longitudinal TCRalpha and TCRbeta repertoire sequencing.

The instrument was an Illumina NovaSeq 6000. TCRalpha and TCRbeta cDNA libraries were built by 5'RACE with constant-segment primers, adding sample barcodes and unique molecular identifiers. RNA was extracted from every sample with Trizol reagent. Amplification of the libraries took two PCR steps, and the second step added a second sample barcode plus Illumina TruSeq adapters. The libraries were sequenced on an Illumina NovaSeq using 2 x 150 bp paired-end reads. As for how the authors treated the data: Reads were demultiplexed and collapsed into UMI-guided consensus sequences with migec v1.2.7. Using mixcr v2.1.11, UMI consensuses were aligned to TRA and TRB V and J templates and then assembled into clonotypes. A clonotype was counted as expanded or contracted only when both edgeR and NoisET called the clonotype significant, with the noise models trained on biological replicates. For edgeR calls, the thresholds were a false discovery rate-adjusted p below 0.01 and a log2 fold-change of 1. PCA with hierarchical clustering of max-normalized trajectories of the 1000 most abundant clonotypes was used as exploratory dynamics analysis. Separately sequenced CD4+ and CD8+ repertoires were used to assign a CD4 or CD8 phenotype to each responding clone. TCRdb reprocessed the public reads (quality trimming at Q25 with fastp, clone calling with MiXCR) and kept in-frame beta chains. For every CDR3 protein sequence, its rows merge into one entry that carries the most common genes and DNA. Clone size and V and J calls follow TCRdb, not the original study. The sample profile shows hundreds of thousands of distinct CDR3 sequences; roughly a fifth of them were found once. In total, the top ten clones hold roughly 8.1% of the sample.

The CDR3, from cysteine to phenylalanine, totals 14 residues. The kept DNA is CDR3 alone, 42 bases in frame from the first base. Cut back by 4 bases and 2 bases, the V and J ends lie 12 bases apart. From the germline V gene (reference sequence), CDR1 is GTSNPN and CDR2 is SVGIG. The study at large found these results: The study covered only two mild cases, and larger cohorts including severe cases with pre-infection samples were considered necessary. Some responding clones were detected in pre-infection memory, which suggested that pre-existing cross-reactive memory T cells had joined the SARS-CoV-2 response. SARS-CoV-2 specificity of the second-wave clones peaking on day 37 was not confirmed. Clones contracting from day 15 to 85 had balanced CD4/CD8 phenotypes, while a second wave expanding from day 15 to 37 was biased towards CD4+. Contracting CD4+ clones were found mainly in CM and EM memory subsets, while CD8+ clones were enriched in EMRA.

Ficoll-Paque density gradient centrifugation was used to isolate PBMCs. The chain employs TRBV30 and TRBJ2-1; the D segment is perhaps TRBD1 or TRBD2, each sharing 7 matched bases. This TCR was sampled from an adult woman who had mild COVID-19 (a few samples of this study predate the infection). The sample titles of this study are shuffled in the database, so cell type and time point are left out; the donor was told from shared clones. The sequenced sample was PBMCs or a T cell subset sorted from them (not recorded which). The CDR3 region reads CAWNGRGPYNEQFF. The sequence in DNA is TGTGCCTGGAATGGGAGGGGGCCCTACAATGAGCAGTTCTTC.